The present T cell receptor beta chain was sequenced within a study of CD4 T cells in relation to SARS-CoV-2 and coronaviruses. Study-level results: Compared with monoreactive clones, crossreactive clones showed significantly weaker SARS-CoV-2 expansion. No donor gave both pre-pandemic and post-infection samples.

This clone was picked up a small number of times. Its cognate antigen is unknown. Roughly 10^5 naive or memory CD4+ cells were cultured with CEF peptides for roughly eleven days. TCRdb's copy holds only in-frame clones and misses some; the assay was immunoSEQ multiplex PCR. The sample yields about 37,000 clones, 82% seen once. This CDR3 contains 15 residues. CDR1 MGHRA and CDR2 YSYEKL come from the germline V gene. The V and J ends lost 5 bases and 3 bases, in that order; junction bases with no gene match: 7. Material: naive CD4+ T cells from PBMCs, cultured in vitro. The subset was: naive CD4+ T cells isolated by negative enrichment. This chain uses TRBV4-1 with TRBJ2-3; 8 bases fit TRBD2. This TCR came from an adult with COVID-19. The CDR3, as DNA: TGCGCCAGCAGCGAGGAACTAGCGGAGACAGATACGCAGTATTTT. Amino acids: CASSEELAETDTQYF.